This T cell receptor (beta chain) comes out of a study of identical twins. Study-level results: Insertions were fewer in abundant cord blood beta clonotypes, whereas memory repertoires showed none of this pattern.

Notes on this clonotype: Its antigen is unidentified.

With 6 bases removed from V and 0 bases from J, the gap between germline ends came to 10 bases. The CDR3 extends over 14 amino acids. Germline assignment: CDR1 SGHAT and CDR2 FQNNGV. TCRdb called the 5' RACE reads again in MiXCR, with one record for every CDR3 protein. The sample includes approximately 470,000 distinct CDR3 sequences, about 14% of them seen just once. In addition, the sample was reused for a study of yellow fever vaccine responses in identical twins.

V usage is TRBV11-2 and J usage is TRBJ2-3; D call uncertain. This receptor was taken from a woman in her late teens or twenties in good health. The specimen was CD4+ T cells sorted from blood. Here the CDR3 reads CASRRVPSTDTQYF. The CDR3 DNA reads TGTGCCAGCAGGAGAGTGCCTAGCACAGATACGCAGTATTTT.